The 28 T cell receptor beta chains presented below share a single source sample, sequenced in a study of molecular identifiers for immune sequencing clone quantification. Via MiXCR, TCRdb re-called the PCR reads, giving one row per CDR3 protein. Of some 10,000 distinct CDR3 sequences listed, 19% are singletons. The sample was naive CD8+ T cells from blood, with Jurkat cell RNA spiked in. Specified subset: FACS-sorted CD8+CD4-CCR7+CD45RA+ naive T cells. The receptor source for this set is a human donor in good health. Some libraries in this study had Jurkat cell RNA spiked in.

On this clonotype: A read error is possible here, since a much larger clone lies one base away. Here the CDR3 omits its conserved ending phenylalanine or tryptophan, so a read error is the likely source. The chain joins TRBV5-1 to TRBJ2-7, with D hard to call. With 0 bases removed from V and 6 bases from J, the gap between germline ends came to 7 bases. Germline values: CDR1 SGHRS, CDR2 YFSETQ. The CDR3 spans 12 residues. The CDR3 DNA sequence: TGCGCCAGCAGCTTGGATTGGAGCGAGCAGTACCTC. This codes for CASSLDWSEQYL.

On this clonotype: A clone one base away is much larger, so this may be a read error. The gene calls are TRBV7-9 and TRBJ2-7; a weak D match, TRBD2 (6 bases). The V gene lost 1 base and the J gene lost 3 bases, with 13 bases spanning the gap. Germline loops: CDR1 SEHNR, CDR2 FQNEAQ (reference sequence). The length of the CDR3 is 15 residues. The CDR3 spells CASSLGGDFDYEQYF. CDR3 DNA sequence: TGTGCCAGCAGCTTAGGCGGGGACTTCGACTACGAGCAGTACTTC.

Judged by abundance, this clonotype is medium-sized. The chain joins TRBV28 to TRBJ2-7; D not resolved. The CDR3 has 14 amino acids. Between the trimmed V and J ends, which lost 5 bases and 1 base, there was a span of 12 bases. The germline gives CDR1 MDHEN, CDR2 SYDVKM. For the CDR3, the DNA is TGTGCCAGCAGTCGCCCTGGGCCGTCCTACGAGCAGTACTTC. Amino acids: CASSRPGPSYEQYF.

As regards this clonotype: A much larger clone lies a single base off, so this may be a read error. J is TRBJ1-1 and V is TRBV28, with 10 bases that match TRBD1. This CDR3 is 15 amino acids long. Germline lookup yields CDR1 MDHEN and CDR2 SYDVKM. The V and J ends lost 6 bases and 4 bases, in that order; junction bases with no gene match: 8. CDR3 nucleotides: TGTGCCAGCAGCTTAGACAGGGGGCCTCGCACTGAAGCTTTCTTT. Translating it yields CASSLDRGPRTEAFF. The full variable domain, rest sourced from reference TRBV28 and TRBJ1-1, is DVKVTQSSRYLVKRTGEKVFLECVQDMDHENMFWYRQDPGLGLRLIYFSYDVKMKEKGDIPEGYSVSREKKERFSLILESASTNQTSMYLCASSLDRGPRTEAFFGQGTRLTVV.

This clonotype has a single count. A much bigger clone sits one base away, suggesting this may be a read error. The chain couples TRBV7-9 to TRBJ1-4; the D is unclear. The CDR3 loop spans 14 amino acids. Germline lookup yields CDR1 SEHNR and CDR2 FQNEAQ (reference sequence). CDR3 sequence: CASSLVAANEKPFF. DNA for the CDR3: TGTGCCAGCAGCTTAGTAGCGGCTAATGAAAAACCGTTTTTT.

This clonotype showed up many times. V is TRBV20-1 and J is TRBJ1-5, with 8 bases that match TRBD1. Germline CDR1 is DFQATT and CDR2 is SNEGSKA (reference sequence). The CDR3 consists of 16 residues. Trimming removed 0 bases from V and 7 bases from J; junction bases left unmatched: 11. CDR3 in amino acids: CSARDIFDRGGQPQHF. The CDR3 coding sequence is TGCAGTGCTAGAGATATCTTCGACAGGGGCGGCCAGCCCCAGCATTTT.

Within the sample, this clonotype is medium-sized. The chain joins TRBV29-1 to TRBJ2-7; 9 bases agree with TRBD1. In germline, CDR1 is SQVTM, CDR2 ANQGSEA. Unmatched junction bases numbered 9, after V lost 7 bases and J lost 5 bases. The CDR3 runs 13 residues. CDR3 DNA sequence: TGCAGCGCTACAGGGGGCCCGTCCAACGAGCAGTACTTC. Protein product: CSATGGPSNEQYF.

This clonotype is labeled medium-sized. V is TRBV3-1 and J is TRBJ2-5; TRBD2 might be the D (5 bases). This CDR3 region has 16 residues. V gave up 0 bases and J gave up 2 bases, with 13 bases separating them. Germline values: CDR1 LGHDT, CDR2 YNNKEL (reference sequence). DNA of the CDR3: TGTGCCAGCAGCCAAGAGGCCCGGGAACGTCAAGAGACCCAGTACTTC. Translation gives CASSQEARERQETQYF.

This clonotype was seen ten or more times. This rearrangement joins TRBV12-3 or TRBV12-4 to TRBJ1-1, with 7 bases aligning to TRBD1. With V trimmed by 5 bases and J by 9 bases, 9 bases remained unmatched. The CDR3 loop spans 13 amino acids. In DNA form, the CDR3 reads TGTGCCAGCAGTGATGACAGGGAAGGTAAAGCTTTCTTT. Encoded protein: CASSDDREGKAFF.

This clonotype is termed medium-sized. This sequence joins TRBV6-5 and TRBJ1-5, with a possible D match to TRBD1 (6 bases). This CDR3 has 14 residues. Trimming removed 6 bases from V and 3 bases from J, with 12 bases in between. Per the germline V gene, CDR1 is MNHEY and CDR2 is SVGAGI. The CDR3 nucleotides read TGTGCCAGCAGCACAGGACAGTTCAATCAGCCCCAGCATTTT. Its translation is CASSTGQFNQPQHF.

In its sample, this clonotype is medium-sized. The chain recombines TRBV27 with TRBJ1-1; TRBD1 might be the D (5 bases). From germline, CDR1 is MNHEY and CDR2 SMNVEV (reference sequence). V lost 7 bases, J lost 5 bases, and 14 bases lay in between. This CDR3 is built from 13 residues. CDR3 coding DNA: TGTGCCAGCAAACTGGGGGGTAAGACTGAAGCTTTCTTT. This gives the protein CASKLGGKTEAFF.

In this sample, this clonotype is medium-sized. The chain uses TRBV5-4 and TRBJ2-7; TRBD1 matches at 8 bases. The germline CDR1 and CDR2 sequences are SGHNT and YYREEE (reference sequence). V trimming: 6 bases; J trimming: 2 bases; junction bases outside the gene matches: 7. This CDR3 comprises 14 residues. The CDR3, as DNA: TGTGCCAGCATGTCTCGGGACAGGCCCTACGAGCAGTACTTC. Translated, it gives CASMSRDRPYEQYF. The full variable domain, in which reference TRBV5-4 and TRBJ2-7 provide the parts outside the CDR3, is ETGVTQSPTHLIKTRGQQVTLRCSSQSGHNTVSWYQQALGQGPQFIFQYYREEENGRGNFPPRFSGLQFPNYSSELNVNALELDDSALYLCASMSRDRPYEQYFGPGTRLTVT.

The V and J genes are TRBV6-5 and TRBJ2-3; D might be TRBD2 (6 bases). CDR1 and CDR2 from the germline V gene are MNHEY and SVGAGI. Trimming took off 2 bases at V and 6 bases at J, with 15 bases between the two ends. This CDR3 has 15 amino acids. The CDR3, as DNA: TGTGCCAGCAGTTACGGGGCGGGAATTTGGGATACGCAGTATTTT. It specifies CASSYGAGIWDTQYF.

This clonotype was picked up many times. V gene TRBV12-3 or TRBV12-4 combines with J gene TRBJ1-1; D unresolved. The CDR3 is 11 residues long. Deletions cut 3 bases from V and 6 bases from J, with 5 bases between. The CDR3 sequence: CASSFSAEAFF. For the CDR3, the DNA is TGTGCCAGCAGTTTCTCCGCTGAAGCTTTCTTT.

This clonotype has at least ten counts. In nucleotides, the CDR3 is TGTGCCAGCAGCCTCGGGGGGGCACTGTACTTC. Its translation is CASSLGGALYF. The chain carries TRBV13 and TRBJ2-7, with 8 bases lining up with TRBD2. Germline values: CDR1 PRHDT, CDR2 FYEKMQ (reference sequence). CDR3 length: 11 amino acids. V lost 5 bases, J lost 12 bases, and 6 bases stayed unmatched.

This clonotype was detected many times. The V and J genes are TRBV11-2 and TRBJ2-7; 10 nucleotides line up with TRBD2. CDR3 length: 16 amino acids. Unmatched junction bases numbered 9, after V lost 3 bases and J lost 4 bases. The V gene's germline CDR1 is SGHAT and CDR2 FQNNGV. CDR3 region: CASSFSIAAGGYEQYF. CDR3 in DNA: TGTGCCAGCAGCTTTAGTATCGCAGCGGGAGGGTACGAGCAGTACTTC.

This clonotype was seen more than once but under ten times. A much larger clone sits a single nucleotide away, making a read error possible. V usage is TRBV29-1 and J usage is TRBJ2-3; 8 bases match TRBD2. V shed 4 bases, J shed 5 bases, and the junction held 8 bases outside the gene matches. Germline-derived CDR1 and CDR2 are SQVTM and ANQGSEA. The CDR3 sequence is 14 residues long. In nucleotides, the CDR3 is TGCAGCGTTGCTTCCGGGGGGGGAATAGATACGCAGTATTTT. Encoded protein: CSVASGGGIDTQYF.

This clonotype was seen many times. This chain uses TRBV27 with TRBJ2-7; TRBD1 is a possible D gene (6 bases). The germline CDR1 and CDR2 sequences are MNHEY and SMNVEV (reference sequence). V was cut by 3 bases and J by 2 bases, with 14 bases left in between. This CDR3 is 15 amino acids long. The CDR3 spells CASSFPGHPAYEQYF. For the CDR3, the DNA is TGTGCCAGCAGTTTCCCGGGACATCCCGCCTACGAGCAGTACTTC.

The sample holds many counts of this clonotype. The chain is built from TRBV12-3 or TRBV12-4 and TRBJ1-5, with TRBD1 matching 7 bases. The CDR3 consists of 15 residues. V shed 3 bases, J shed 5 bases, and the junction held 7 bases outside the gene matches. The chain's CDR3 is CASSFRDSNHQPQHF. CDR3 sequence (DNA): TGTGCCAGCAGTTTCCGGGACAGTAACCATCAGCCCCAGCATTTT.

The CDR3: CASSQAGMSSYNEQFF. CDR3 sequence (DNA): TGCGCCAGCAGCCAAGCAGGTATGAGCTCCTACAATGAGCAGTTCTTC. This sequence joins TRBV4-1 and TRBJ2-1; no clear D. The CDR3 loop spans 16 amino acids. The V end lost 1 base, the J end lost 0 bases, and 10 bases lay between the germline ends. Germline V gene lookup returns CDR1 MGHRA and CDR2 YSYEKL.

This clonotype was detected ten times or more. V usage is TRBV27 and J usage is TRBJ2-3, with D unresolved. The V gene lost 7 bases and the J gene lost 2 bases, with 13 bases spanning the gap. The germline gives CDR1 MNHEY, CDR2 SMNVEV (reference sequence). The CDR3 covers 14 residues. The CDR3 bases are TGTGCCAGCACTCGAGGCAGAGCCACAGATACGCAGTATTTT. Encoded protein: CASTRGRATDTQYF.

This clonotype came up many times. This chain uses TRBV9 with TRBJ2-1, with TRBD2 as a possible D gene (5 bases). With 0 bases removed from V and 0 bases from J, the gap between germline ends came to 10 bases. CDR1 SGDLS and CDR2 YYNGEE come from the germline V gene. The CDR3 has 16 residues. This CDR3 is CASSVAGLSSYNEQFF. In DNA, the CDR3 is TGTGCCAGCAGCGTAGCCGGACTTAGCTCCTACAATGAGCAGTTCTTC.

This clonotype has only a few counts. The chain joins TRBV13 to TRBJ2-7; 9 positions agree with TRBD1. Germline V gene data show CDR1 as PRHDT and CDR2 as FYEKMQ (reference sequence). The V and J ends lost 4 bases and 5 bases, in that order; junction bases with no gene match: 9. This CDR3 region has 15 residues. The CDR3: CASSSPGQGDNEQYF. CDR3 bases: TGTGCCAGCAGCTCGCCGGGACAGGGTGACAACGAGCAGTACTTC.

This clonotype is medium-sized within its sample. This sequence joins TRBV7-9 and TRBJ2-7; D unclear. Trimming removed 3 bases at V and 2 bases at J, with 8 bases between. Germline CDR1 and CDR2: SEHNR and FQNEAQ (reference sequence). This CDR3 has 13 amino acids. The CDR3, as DNA: TGTGCCAGCAGCTTCCGTGCCGCCTACGAGCAGTACTTC. Protein: CASSFRAAYEQYF. The entire variable domain, with the rest obtained from reference TRBV7-9 and TRBJ2-7, is as follows: DTGVSQNPRHKITKRGQNVTFRCDPISEHNRLYWYRQTLGQGPEFLTYFQNEAQLEKSRLLSDRFSAERPKGSFSTLEIQRTEQGDSAMYLCASSFRAAYEQYFGPGTRLTVT.

This clonotype was detected ten times or more. J is TRBJ1-1 and V is TRBV9; D uncertain. The CDR3 totals 14 residues. Looked up from germline, CDR1 is SGDLS and CDR2 is YYNGEE. Between the trimmed V and J ends, which lost 0 bases and 2 bases, there was a span of 8 bases. CDR3 in amino acids: CASSVESANTEAFF. CDR3 in DNA: TGTGCCAGCAGCGTAGAATCGGCTAACACTGAAGCTTTCTTT. Together with reference TRBV9 and TRBJ1-1, the CDR3 gives the full variable domain: DSGVTQTPKHLITATGQRVTLRCSPRSGDLSVYWYQQSLDQGLQFLIQYYNGEERAKGNILERFSAQQFPDLHSELNLSSLELGDSALYFCASSVESANTEAFFGQGTRLTVV.

The table lists this clonotype with a few counts. The rearrangement uses TRBV19 and TRBJ2-1; D perhaps matches TRBD2 (5 bases). The length of the CDR3 is 15 residues. Trimming removed 6 bases at V and 5 bases at J, with 17 bases between. Germline lookup yields CDR1 LNHDA and CDR2 SQIVND (reference sequence). CDR3 DNA: TGTGCCAGTAGACTGTCTAGCTATGGGAACAATGAGCAGTTCTTC. This encodes CASRLSSYGNNEQFF.

Judged by abundance, this clonotype is medium-sized. This chain joins TRBV20-1 and TRBJ2-7, with TRBD2 as a possible D gene (6 bases). Germline loops: CDR1 DFQATT, CDR2 SNEGSKA (reference sequence). The CDR3 loop spans 13 amino acids. Trimming took off 2 bases at V and 0 bases at J, with 8 bases between the two ends. The CDR3 DNA sequence: TGCAGTGCTAGAACCGGGAGCTCCTACGAGCAGTACTTC. Its translation is CSARTGSSYEQYF.

This clonotype ranks as medium-sized. This sequence joins TRBV28 and TRBJ2-5; D uncertain. The CDR3 runs to 16 residues. Trimming left V 4 bases short and J 0 bases short, with 15 bases between. Looked up from germline, CDR1 is MDHEN and CDR2 is SYDVKM. The CDR3 DNA is TGTGCCAGCAGTTACCCCCGCAGATCTAACCAAGAGACCCAGTACTTC. Translating gives CASSYPRRSNQETQYF.